This T cell receptor (beta chain) comes out of a study of blood T cells in healthy people across ages. The authors ran a second PCR of 7 to 11 cycles using a sample-barcoded 5' primer and a J-beta primer mix. A single record per CDR3 protein comes from TCRdb applying MiXCR to the 5' RACE reads. The sample includes around 1,000,000 distinct CDR3 sequences, almost 25% of them seen just once. This CDR3 spans 12 amino acids. V lost 4 bases and J lost 6, with 11 bases in between. Germline values: CDR1 SGHRS, CDR2 YFSETQ. This clonotype turned up a few times. This sample also belongs to another study, concerning T cells of mothers and their children.

The receptor was isolated from a girl aged 2 to 10 in good health. The chain is built from TRBV5-1 and TRBJ2-7; D gene uncertain. Sequenced material: blood. Here the CDR3 reads CASSVESGEQYF. The CDR3 DNA sequence: TGCGCCAGCAGCGTGGAATCGGGCGAGCAGTACTTC.